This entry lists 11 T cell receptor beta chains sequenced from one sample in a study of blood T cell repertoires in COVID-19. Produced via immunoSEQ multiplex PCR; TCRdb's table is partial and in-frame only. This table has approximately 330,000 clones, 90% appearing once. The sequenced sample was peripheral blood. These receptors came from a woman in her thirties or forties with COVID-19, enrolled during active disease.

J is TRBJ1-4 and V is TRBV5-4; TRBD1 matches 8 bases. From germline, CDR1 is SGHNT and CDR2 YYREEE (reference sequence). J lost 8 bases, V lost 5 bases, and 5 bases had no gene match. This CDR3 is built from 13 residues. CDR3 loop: CASSRDRGEKLFF. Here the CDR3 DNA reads TGTGCCAGCAGTCGTGACAGGGGCGAAAAACTGTTTTTT. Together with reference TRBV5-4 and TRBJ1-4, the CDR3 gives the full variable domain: ETGVTQSPTHLIKTRGQQVTLRCSSQSGHNTVSWYQQALGQGPQFIFQYYREEENGRGNFPPRFSGLQFPNYSSELNVNALELDDSALYLCASSRDRGEKLFFGSGTQLSVL.

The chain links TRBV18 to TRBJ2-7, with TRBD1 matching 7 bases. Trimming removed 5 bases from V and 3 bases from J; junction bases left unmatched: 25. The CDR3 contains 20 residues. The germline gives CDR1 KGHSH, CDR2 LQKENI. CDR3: CASSTLRVQGPPYPGYEQYF. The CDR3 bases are TGTGCCAGCTCAACTCTAAGGGTACAGGGGCCACCCTACCCGGGCTACGAGCAGTACTTC.

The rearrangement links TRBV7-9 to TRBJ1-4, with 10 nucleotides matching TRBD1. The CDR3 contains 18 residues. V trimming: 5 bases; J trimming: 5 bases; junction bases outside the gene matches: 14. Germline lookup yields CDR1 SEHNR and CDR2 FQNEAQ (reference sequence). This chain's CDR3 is CASSLPSRQGAKNEKLFF. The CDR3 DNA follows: TGTGCCAGCAGCCTCCCGTCGCGACAGGGGGCGAAAAATGAAAAACTGTTTTTT.

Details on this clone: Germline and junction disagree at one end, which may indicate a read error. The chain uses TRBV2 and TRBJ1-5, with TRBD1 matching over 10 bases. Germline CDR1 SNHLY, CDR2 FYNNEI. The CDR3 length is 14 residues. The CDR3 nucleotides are TGTGCCAGCACTCCGACAGGGGGCAAGCAGCCCCAGCATTTT. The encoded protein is CASTPTGGKQPQHF.

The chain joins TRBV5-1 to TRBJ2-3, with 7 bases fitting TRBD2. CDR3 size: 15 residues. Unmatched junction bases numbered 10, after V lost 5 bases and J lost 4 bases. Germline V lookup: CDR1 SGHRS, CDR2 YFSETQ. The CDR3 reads CASRVGGRDSDTQYF. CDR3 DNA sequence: TGCGCCAGCAGAGTTGGCGGGAGAGACTCAGATACGCAGTATTTT.

The CDR3 DNA sequence: TGTGCCAGCAGTGCAATCCTCGGGACAGGGAACTATGGCTACACCTTC. The encoded protein is CASSAILGTGNYGYTF. The V and J genes are TRBV27 and TRBJ1-2; 9 nucleotides line up with TRBD1. After removal of 5 bases from V and 2 bases from J, the junction contained 9 bases not matched to a gene. The CDR3 is made up of 16 amino acids. Germline CDR1 reads MNHEY; CDR2 reads SMNVEV (reference sequence).

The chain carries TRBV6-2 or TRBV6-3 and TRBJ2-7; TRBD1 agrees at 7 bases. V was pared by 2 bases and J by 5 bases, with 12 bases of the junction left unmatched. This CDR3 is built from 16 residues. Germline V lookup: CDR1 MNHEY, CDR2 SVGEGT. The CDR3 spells CASSYTTGIVSHEQYF. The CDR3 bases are TGTGCCAGCAGTTACACGACAGGGATAGTTTCCCACGAGCAGTACTTC.

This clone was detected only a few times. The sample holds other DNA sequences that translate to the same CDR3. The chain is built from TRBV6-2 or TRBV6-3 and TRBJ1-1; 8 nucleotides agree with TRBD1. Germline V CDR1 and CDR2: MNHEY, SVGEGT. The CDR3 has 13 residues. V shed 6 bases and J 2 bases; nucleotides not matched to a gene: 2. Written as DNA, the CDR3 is TGTGCCAGCAGCGACAGGGGAAACACTGAAGCTTTCTTT. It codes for CASSDRGNTEAFF.

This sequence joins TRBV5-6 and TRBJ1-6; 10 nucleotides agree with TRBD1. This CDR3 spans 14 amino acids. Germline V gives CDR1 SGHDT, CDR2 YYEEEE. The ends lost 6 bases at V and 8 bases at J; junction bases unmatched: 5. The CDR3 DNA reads TGTGCCAGCACCTCAGGACAGGGGGATTCACCCCTCCACTTT. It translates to CASTSGQGDSPLHF. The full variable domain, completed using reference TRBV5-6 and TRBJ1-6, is DAGVTQSPTHLIKTRGQQVTLRCSPKSGHDTVSWYQQALGQGPQFIFQYYEEEERQRGNFPDRFSGHQFPNYSSELNVNALLLGDSALYLCASTSGQGDSPLHFGNGTRLTVT.

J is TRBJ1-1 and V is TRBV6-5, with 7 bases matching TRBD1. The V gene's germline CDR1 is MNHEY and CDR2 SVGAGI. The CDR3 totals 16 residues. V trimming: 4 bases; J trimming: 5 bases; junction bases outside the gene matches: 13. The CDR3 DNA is TGTGCCAGCAGTTTAAAATACAGGGGCGTATGGACTGAAGCTTTCTTT. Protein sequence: CASSLKYRGVWTEAFF.

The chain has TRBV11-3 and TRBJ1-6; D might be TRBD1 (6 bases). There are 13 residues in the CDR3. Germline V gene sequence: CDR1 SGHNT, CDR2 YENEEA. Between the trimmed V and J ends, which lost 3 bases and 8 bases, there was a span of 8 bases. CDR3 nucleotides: TGTGCCAGCAGCTTCGCAGGGGATTCACCCCTCCACTTT. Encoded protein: CASSFAGDSPLHF.